Listed below are T cell receptor beta chains from one sample, sequenced in a study. TCRdb processed the RT-PCR reads anew with MiXCR; each CDR3 protein has one entry. The sample yields hundreds of thousands of distinct CDR3 sequences, 12% to 15% seen once. The sequencing input was memory CD4+ T cells from blood. These receptor sequences come from a female donor in good health, serving as a healthy control. The conserved cysteine and the conserved F or W are not part of the CDR3 here.

j_call: TRBJ2-5
v_call: TRBV4-1
cdr3_aa: ASSQDIASGTQY

j_call: TRBJ2-1
v_call: TRBV7-2
cdr3_aa: ASSFSGRLSSYNEQF

j_call: TRBJ2-1
v_call: TRBV10-3
cdr3_aa: ANQWTSGRALDEQF

j_call: TRBJ2-7
v_call: TRBV14
cdr3_aa: ASSQAGTGREQY

j_call: TRBJ1-2
v_call: TRBV4-2
cdr3_aa: ASSQGGLDGYT

j_call: TRBJ2-1
v_call: TRBV15
cdr3_aa: ATSRDVNNEQF

j_call: TRBJ2-1
v_call: TRBV3-1
cdr3_aa: ASSQYRGYNEQF

j_call: TRBJ1-2
v_call: TRBV28
cdr3_aa: AINGGFDYGYT

j_call: TRBJ2-1
v_call: TRBV12-3/TRBV12-4
cdr3_aa: ASSAASPRSYNEQF

j_call: TRBJ2-3
v_call: TRBV7-2
cdr3_aa: ASSFTVDTQY

j_call: TRBJ2-3
v_call: TRBV9
cdr3_aa: ASSPGRGAVADTQY

j_call: TRBJ1-5
v_call: TRBV7-8
cdr3_aa: ASSLSTDSNQPQH

j_call: TRBJ1-2
v_call: TRBV15
cdr3_aa: ATSSRQGDYGYT

j_call: TRBJ2-7
v_call: TRBV5-6
cdr3_aa: ASSTPGDSRDEQY

j_call: TRBJ2-3
v_call: TRBV5-1
cdr3_aa: ASSRGSYTDTQY

j_call: TRBJ2-1
v_call: TRBV30
cdr3_aa: AWSVGVRGVNEQF

j_call: TRBJ2-1
v_call: TRBV4-2
cdr3_aa: ASSAIQVAGFNEQF

j_call: TRBJ2-4
v_call: TRBV12-3/TRBV12-4
cdr3_aa: ASSFEGGNIQY

j_call: TRBJ2-5
v_call: TRBV6-4
cdr3_aa: ASSEDLGETQY

j_call: TRBJ2-2
v_call: TRBV7-2
cdr3_aa: ASSPRGIYTGELF

j_call: TRBJ2-1
v_call: TRBV6-2/TRBV6-3
cdr3_aa: ASSLGRPVYNEQF

j_call: TRBJ1-1
v_call: TRBV20-1
cdr3_aa: SAARRTALNTEAF

j_call: TRBJ2-1
v_call: TRBV5-1
cdr3_aa: ASSRRPAGEDEQF

j_call: TRBJ2-7
v_call: TRBV24-1
cdr3_aa: ATSRAATYEQY

j_call: TRBJ2-7
v_call: TRBV27
cdr3_aa: ATRTSGTYEQY